The next 16 T cell receptor beta chains were all read from a single sample in a study of cytomegalovirus exposure and HLA in healthy donors. The PCR used 60 Vbeta and 13 Jbeta primers. Libraries were prepared by immunoSEQ multiplex PCR; TCRdb keeps only in-frame clonotypes and omits some of them. The sample carries more than 95,000 clones, around 70% recorded once. The sample was PBMCs. These receptors came from a young woman in good health and CMV-seronegative.

V gene TRBV5-1 combines with J gene TRBJ2-1, with 7 nucleotides matching TRBD1. With 4 bases clipped from V and 0 bases from J, the junction kept 7 bases outside the gene matches. The CDR3 has 16 residues. Looked up from germline, CDR1 is SGHRS and CDR2 is YFSETQ. CDR3 loop: CASSGGQAGSYNEQFF. The CDR3 nucleotides read TGCGCCAGCAGCGGCGGACAGGCCGGCTCCTACAATGAGCAGTTCTTC.

This rearrangement joins TRBV6-1 to TRBJ1-6; D might be TRBD1 (5 bases). V was clipped by 2 bases and J by 1 base, with 18 bases between them. Germline CDR1 and CDR2: MNHNS and SASEGT. The CDR3 length is 19 residues. The chain's CDR3 is CASSELETALRSYNSPLHF. The CDR3 coding sequence is TGTGCCAGCAGTGAATTGGAGACAGCCCTCCGTTCCTATAATTCACCCCTCCACTTT.

V usage is TRBV2 and J usage is TRBJ2-2; no firm D call. V was shortened by 6 bases and J by 3 bases, with 5 bases between the two germline ends. The V gene's germline CDR1 is SNHLY and CDR2 FYNNEI. This CDR3 is built from 12 residues. DNA of the CDR3: TGTGCCAGCAGGGGCGACACCGGGGAGCTGTTTTTT. Protein: CASRGDTGELFF.

V usage is TRBV18 and J usage is TRBJ2-2, with 8 bases aligning to TRBD1. CDR3 length: 16 amino acids. Trimming cost V 2 bases and J 6 bases; bases outside gene matches: 8. Germline loops: CDR1 KGHSH, CDR2 LQKENI. Here the CDR3 reads CASSPKDRAYSGELFF. CDR3 DNA: TGTGCCAGCTCACCAAAGGACAGGGCATACTCCGGGGAGCTGTTTTTT. Using reference TRBV18 and TRBJ2-2 for the parts outside the CDR3, the full variable domain is NAGVMQNPRHLVRRRGQEARLRCSPMKGHSHVYWYRQLPEEGLKFMVYLQKENIIDESGMPKERFSAEFPKEGPSILRIQQVVRGDSAAYFCASSPKDRAYSGELFFGEGSRLTVL.

The chain joins TRBV6-5 to TRBJ1-6; no firm D call. Looked up from germline, CDR1 is MNHEY and CDR2 is SVGAGI. V lost 5 bases to trimming and J lost 7 bases, with 12 bases between them. The CDR3 is 14 amino acids. As DNA, the CDR3 is TGTGCCAGCAGTATAACGACACTGAATTCACCCCTCCACTTT. Its translation is CASSITTLNSPLHF.

A few counts support this clone. Other DNA sequences of this sample code for an identical CDR3. The CDR3 region is CASSPGRDYEQYF. For the CDR3, the DNA is TGTGCCAGCAGCCCTGGACGGGACTACGAGCAGTACTTC. This chain uses TRBV5-4 with TRBJ2-7; TRBD2 might be the D (5 bases). The germline V gene has CDR1 SGHNT and CDR2 YYREEE (reference sequence). V lost 4 bases and J 3 bases, leaving 11 bases between the germline ends. CDR3 length equals 13 residues. Based on the CDR3 plus reference TRBV5-4 and TRBJ2-7, the full variable domain is ETGVTQSPTHLIKTRGQQVTLRCSSQSGHNTVSWYQQALGQGPQFIFQYYREEENGRGNFPPRFSGLQFPNYSSELNVNALELDDSALYLCASSPGRDYEQYFGPGTRLTVT.

The CDR3 protein is CASSPQGYTEAFF. The CDR3 DNA reads as TGCGCCAGCAGCCCCCAGGGATACACTGAAGCTTTCTTT. V gene TRBV5-1 combines with J gene TRBJ1-1; D possibly corresponds to TRBD1 (5 bases). The germline V and J ends were trimmed by 4 bases and 3 bases, with 10 bases remaining between them. Germline lookup yields CDR1 SGHRS and CDR2 YFSETQ. The CDR3 totals 13 residues.

The DNA for the CDR3 is TGTGCCAGCAGCTCCGACAGTCAGGGCTATGGCTACACCTTC. It specifies CASSSDSQGYGYTF. The gene calls are TRBV11-2 and TRBJ1-2; weak D call: TRBD1 (5 bases). Trimming left V 4 bases short and J 4 bases short, with 13 bases between. The CDR3 totals 14 residues. Germline lookup yields CDR1 SGHAT and CDR2 FQNNGV.

A remark on this clone: The sample carries other DNA sequences with the same CDR3. The V call is TRBV5-6, the J call TRBJ2-7; perhaps TRBD1 as D (5 bases). CDR1 and CDR2 (germline): SGHDT, YYEEEE. This CDR3 is built from 13 residues. V was shortened by 1 base and J by 0 bases, with 5 bases between the two germline ends. The CDR3 DNA reads TGTGCCAGCAGCTTGCAGGGCTCCTACGAGCAGTACTTC. Encoded protein: CASSLQGSYEQYF. The full variable domain, with the rest looked up from reference TRBV5-6 and TRBJ2-7, is DAGVTQSPTHLIKTRGQQVTLRCSPKSGHDTVSWYQQALGQGPQFIFQYYEEEERQRGNFPDRFSGHQFPNYSSELNVNALLLGDSALYLCASSLQGSYEQYFGPGTRLTVT.

This clone showed up just a few times. J is TRBJ1-5 and V is TRBV6-1; D ambiguous. Germline CDR1 reads MNHNS; CDR2 reads SASEGT. Trimming took 4 bases from V and 5 from J, leaving 9 bases between them. The CDR3 spans 13 residues. Here the CDR3 DNA reads TGTGCCAGCAGTGGAGGGAAAGATCAGCCCCAGCATTTT. Residues: CASSGGKDQPQHF.

This chain links TRBV9 with TRBJ2-1, with no clear D. The CDR3 consists of 13 residues. Trimming shortened V by 0 bases and J by 4 bases, and 5 bases separated the two germline ends. Germline V gene sequence: CDR1 SGDLS, CDR2 YYNGEE. DNA for the CDR3: TGTGCCAGCAGCGTAGATTTATACAATGAGCAGTTCTTC. This gives the protein CASSVDLYNEQFF. The entire variable domain, with the rest obtained from reference TRBV9 and TRBJ2-1, is as follows: DSGVTQTPKHLITATGQRVTLRCSPRSGDLSVYWYQQSLDQGLQFLIQYYNGEERAKGNILERFSAQQFPDLHSELNLSSLELGDSALYFCASSVDLYNEQFFGPGTRLTVL.

This clone has more than one count but fewer than ten. The chain recombines TRBV27 with TRBJ2-2; D may be TRBD1 (5 bases). CDR3 size: 17 residues. CDR1 and CDR2 (germline): MNHEY, SMNVEV (reference sequence). The ends were cut back, 6 bases at V and 0 bases at J, with 17 bases in the middle. The chain's CDR3 is CASSTPLDSANTGELFF. The CDR3 DNA follows: TGTGCCAGCAGCACCCCCCTCGACAGCGCGAACACCGGGGAGCTGTTTTTT.

V usage is TRBV4-1 and J usage is TRBJ1-6; possible D gene TRBD1, 5 bases. The CDR3 contains 17 residues. Germline lookup yields CDR1 MGHRA and CDR2 YSYEKL. V dropped 0 bases and J dropped 9 bases, with 18 bases sitting between them. CDR3 amino acids: CASSQDQQGRKASPLHF. In DNA form, the CDR3 reads TGCGCCAGCAGCCAAGATCAGCAGGGAAGAAAGGCTTCACCCCTCCACTTT.

The chain joins TRBV6-5 to TRBJ2-7; 10 bases line up with TRBD1. V dropped 2 bases and J dropped 3; count of bases not matched to a gene: 4. Germline CDR1 is MNHEY and CDR2 is SVGAGI. The CDR3 consists of 15 residues. CDR3 DNA sequence: TGTGCCAGCAGTTACCGGGACAGGGGAGGCTACGAGCAGTACTTC. Residues: CASSYRDRGGYEQYF.

The chain recombines TRBV7-9 with TRBJ2-3; TRBD2 matches at 8 bases. This CDR3 contains 19 residues. Germline lookup yields CDR1 SEHNR and CDR2 FQNEAQ (reference sequence). V gave up 3 bases and J gave up 3 bases; unmatched junction bases: 17. Here the CDR3 DNA reads TGTGCCAGCAGCTTCCTTCGGAGCGGGGGCCGATTTAGTACAGATACGCAGTATTTT. This sequence encodes CASSFLRSGGRFSTDTQYF.

The rearrangement joins TRBV5-1 to TRBJ2-7; tentative D call: TRBD1 (6 bases). In germline, CDR1 is SGHRS, CDR2 YFSETQ. The CDR3 has 16 residues. The V end was cut by 3 bases, the J end by 3 bases, with 19 bases between. CDR3 bases: TGCGCCAGCAGCTCCGGACAGACAAGCTTAGACTACGAGCAGTACTTC. This sequence encodes CASSSGQTSLDYEQYF.